The clone carrying this TCR beta chain was recorded a few times. The antigen remains unidentified. This entry is derived from a study of CD8 T cells in ankylosing spondylitis. Findings of the study overall: Characteristic of ankylosing spondylitis blood, it appeared, was a TCR beta motif comprising several highly homologous variants. Enrichment of disease-linked clones was reportedly significant in matched ankylosing spondylitis synovial fluid.

TCRdb used MiXCR to reprocess the 5' RACE reads, holding one entry per CDR3 protein. Among 670,000 or so distinct CDR3 sequences listed, 15% to 20% were seen once. Germline V CDR1 and CDR2: DFQATT, SNEGSKA (reference sequence). There are 15 residues in the CDR3. V was trimmed by 1 base and J by 10 bases, leaving 17 bases between them. Specimen: blood, either unsorted or a sorted T cell fraction (not recorded which). The source of this sequence is a male donor with ankylosing spondylitis. The V gene is TRBV20-1, the J gene TRBJ1-6; a weak D match, TRBD1 (5 bases). The CDR3 DNA reads as TGCAGTGCTAGAGCGGGCGCGGGGGTACGCTCACCCCTCCACTTT. Translation: CSARAGAGVRSPLHF.